This TCR beta chain is from a study of blood T cell repertoires in COVID-19. Per the original data handling: From reference gene primer amplification, estimates of nucleated cell counts were derived. The protocol was immunoSEQ multiplex PCR, while the TCRdb copy is restricted to in-frame clones and leaves out a portion. V and J calls and clone size are copied from that table; D and trimming were computed from the DNA. This sample yields under 150,000 clones, of which roughly 90% are seen a single time; approximately 10% belongs to the top ten. CDR1 and CDR2 (germline): GTSNPN, SVGIG (reference sequence). This CDR3 has 13 amino acids. Trimming cost V 0 bases and J 9 bases, with 9 bases left between them.

The sequencing input was peripheral blood. This rearrangement joins TRBV30 to TRBJ1-6; weak D call: TRBD1 (5 bases). This TCR came from a man aged 50 to 59 with active or convalescent COVID-19. CDR3 amino acids: CAWSVQGTSPLHF. The CDR3 region has the DNA TGTGCCTGGAGTGTCCAGGGCACTTCACCCCTCCACTTT.